One and the same sample provided the 22 T cell receptor beta chains below, sequenced in a study of long-term antiretroviral therapy in people with HIV. The immunoSEQ assay was v3.0, run at survey level. Produced via immunoSEQ multiplex PCR; TCRdb's table is partial and in-frame only. This sample has around 36,000 clones, with 65% to 75% found just once. The sample was unsorted PBMCs, taken 3 years after starting antiretroviral therapy. These receptors originate from a man between 45 and 60 years old with HIV.

This clone ranks as medium-sized (0.01 to 0.1%). The V gene is TRBV5-4, the J gene TRBJ1-2; D is uncertain. Germline V CDR1 and CDR2: SGHNT, YYREEE (reference sequence). Trimming removed 6 bases at V and 5 bases at J, with 14 bases between. This CDR3 region has 13 residues. As DNA, the CDR3 is TGTGCCAGCACCACTGGAGGATGGTATGGCTACACCTTC. It specifies CASTTGGWYGYTF.

The genes are TRBV9 and TRBJ1-1; D unresolved. Germline lookup yields CDR1 SGDLS and CDR2 YYNGEE. The CDR3 has 14 amino acids. Trimming pared 1 base from V and 3 bases from J, leaving 10 bases between. The CDR3 region is CASSVLLGDTEAFF. In DNA, the CDR3 is TGTGCCAGCAGCGTACTTCTAGGTGACACTGAAGCTTTCTTT.

The chain joins TRBV9 to TRBJ1-1, with D perhaps matching TRBD1 (5 bases). There are 12 residues in the CDR3. Trimming shortened V by 4 bases and J by 8 bases, and 12 bases separated the two germline ends. Germline values: CDR1 SGDLS, CDR2 YYNGEE. Here the CDR3 reads CASSRVGTEAFF. CDR3 bases: TGTGCCAGCAGCCGCGTGGGGACCGAAGCTTTCTTT.

The V gene is TRBV2, the J gene TRBJ1-1, with unresolved D. In germline, CDR1 is SNHLY, CDR2 FYNNEI. This CDR3 has 15 residues. V was cut by 2 bases and J by 5 bases, with 15 bases left in between. CDR3 loop: CASSEKAGLWTEAFF. The CDR3 nucleotides are TGTGCCAGCAGTGAAAAGGCCGGGTTATGGACTGAAGCTTTCTTT.

Here the CDR3 reads CASSMPGVNTEAFF. CDR3 nucleotide sequence: TGTGCCAGCAGTATGCCCGGGGTGAACACTGAAGCTTTCTTT. J is TRBJ1-1 and V is TRBV6-6; D not certain. With 5 bases removed from V and 0 bases from J, the gap between germline ends came to 10 bases. CDR1 and CDR2 from the germline V gene are MNHNY and SVGAGI (reference sequence). The CDR3 consists of 14 residues.

The rearrangement links TRBV25-1 to TRBJ2-6; D ambiguous. Trimming removed 3 bases at V and 2 bases at J, with 14 bases between. Germline CDR1 MGHDK, CDR2 SYGVNS. The CDR3 totals 17 residues. CDR3 protein: CASSERQGSAGANVLTF. As DNA, the CDR3 is TGTGCCAGCAGTGAGAGACAAGGTTCCGCTGGGGCCAACGTCCTGACTTTC.

This chain uses TRBV29-1 with TRBJ2-1, with D possibly TRBD2 on 6 matching bases. CDR3 size: 12 residues. Germline V CDR1 and CDR2: SQVTM, ANQGSEA. The DNA of the CDR3 is TGCATCGGGGGAGTAGGGTACAATGAGCAGTTCTTC. Amino acid sequence: CIGGVGYNEQFF.

This rearrangement joins TRBV27 to TRBJ2-3, with 7 bases lining up with TRBD1. V lost 3 bases and J lost 4; bases outside the gene matches: 4. Germline lookup yields CDR1 MNHEY and CDR2 SMNVEV (reference sequence). The CDR3 runs to 14 residues. The CDR3 loop reads CASSLTGKPDTQYF. The CDR3 coding sequence is TGTGCCAGCAGTTTGACAGGGAAGCCAGATACGCAGTATTTT.

The sample holds one count of this clone. V and J are TRBV5-4 and TRBJ2-7; 8 nucleotides match TRBD2. The V gene end was trimmed by 3 bases and the J gene end by 2 bases; junction bases not matched to a gene: 4. Germline CDR1 SGHNT, CDR2 YYREEE (reference sequence). The CDR3 runs to 14 residues. The CDR3 DNA reads as TGTGCCAGCAGCTCTAGCGGGTTCCCCTACGAGCAGTACTTC. Translated: CASSSSGFPYEQYF.

The chain links TRBV5-8 to TRBJ1-6, with D tentatively TRBD1 (6 bases). Germline V gene data show CDR1 as SGHTS and CDR2 as YDEGEE. Trimming left V 1 base short and J 6 bases short, with 14 bases between. This CDR3 comprises 16 residues. The CDR3 spells CASSLRGARLNSPLHF. The CDR3 DNA follows: TGTGCCAGCAGCTTGAGGGGGGCCAGGCTTAATTCACCCCTCCACTTT.

This chain connects TRBV29-1 to TRBJ2-5; TRBD1 is a possible D gene (5 bases). Germline V lookup: CDR1 SQVTM, CDR2 ANQGSEA. There are 13 residues in the CDR3. V lost 6 bases and J lost 1, with 12 bases in between. The CDR3 nucleotides are TGCAGCGTGGGCCGACAGATCCAAGAGACCCAGTACTTC. The encoded protein is CSVGRQIQETQYF.

The chain recombines TRBV27 with TRBJ2-3; perhaps TRBD2 as D (5 bases). Between the trimmed V and J ends, which lost 6 bases and 4 bases, there was a span of 17 bases. The germline gives CDR1 MNHEY, CDR2 SMNVEV (reference sequence). This CDR3 comprises 15 residues. Here the CDR3 reads CASSPLVGGPDTQYF. The CDR3 coding sequence is TGTGCCAGCAGCCCTCTGGTTGGCGGGCCAGATACGCAGTATTTT.

The chain joins TRBV7-2 to TRBJ1-5; 9 positions agree with TRBD1. CDR3 length: 15 amino acids. The V segment lost 5 bases and the J segment 7 bases; nucleotides outside the gene matches: 9. The germline V gene has CDR1 SGHTA and CDR2 FQGNSA. This chain's CDR3 is CASSPESTGGQPQHF. The CDR3 bases are TGTGCCAGCAGCCCAGAAAGCACAGGGGGCCAGCCCCAGCATTTT. The complete variable domain, with remaining parts taken from reference TRBV7-2 and TRBJ1-5, reads GAGVSQSPSNKVTEKGKDVELRCDPISGHTALYWYRQSLGQGLEFLIYFQGNSAPDKSGLPSDRFSAERTGGSVSTLTIQRTQQEDSAVYLCASSPESTGGQPQHFGDGTRLSIL.

The rearrangement uses TRBV5-6 and TRBJ1-1, with unresolved D. The V and J ends lost 4 bases and 0 bases respectively, with 13 bases between them. The CDR3 has 15 residues. Germline CDR1 and CDR2: SGHDT and YYEEEE. This CDR3 is CASSRGGRMNTEAFF. CDR3 sequence (DNA): TGTGCCAGCAGCCGAGGCGGACGGATGAACACTGAAGCTTTCTTT.

A word on this clone: The junction and the germline gene differ at one end; a read error may be behind it. The CDR3: CSARVGGTRGF. As DNA, the CDR3 is TGCAGTGCTAGAGTAGGCGGGACCAGAGGTTTC. The chain employs TRBV20-1 and TRBJ2-7; D is perhaps TRBD2 (6 bases). This CDR3 comprises 11 residues. Germline V gene data show CDR1 as DFQATT and CDR2 as SNEGSKA (reference sequence).

The chain is built from TRBV5-1 and TRBJ2-3, with 7 bases aligning to TRBD2. With 0 bases clipped from V and 5 bases from J, the junction kept 3 bases outside the gene matches. The CDR3 loop spans 14 amino acids. Per the germline V gene, CDR1 is SGHRS and CDR2 is YFSETQ. This CDR3 reads CASSLDPGGDTQYF. The CDR3, as DNA: TGCGCCAGCAGCTTGGATCCGGGGGGAGATACGCAGTATTTT.

A few counts support this clone. The rearrangement links TRBV19 to TRBJ1-2; unclear D gene. The CDR3 spans 12 residues. Trimming took off 0 bases at V and 6 bases at J, with 5 bases between the two ends. The germline gives CDR1 LNHDA, CDR2 SQIVND (reference sequence). The CDR3 here is CASSIERDGYTF. The CDR3 region has the DNA TGTGCCAGTAGTATAGAGAGGGATGGCTACACCTTC.

This clone came up once. This sequence joins TRBV4-3 and TRBJ2-7, with 10 bases lining up with TRBD1. The V gene's germline CDR1 is LGHNA and CDR2 YSLEER. V dropped 4 bases and J dropped 6; count of bases not matched to a gene: 3. This CDR3 has 13 residues. For the CDR3, the DNA is TGCGCCAGCAGCCGGGACAGGGGCAGCGAGCAGTACTTC. Encoded protein: CASSRDRGSEQYF.

This chain uses TRBV29-1 with TRBJ2-1; D is unclear. This CDR3 region has 14 residues. With 1 base removed from V and 8 bases from J, the gap between germline ends came to 15 bases. The germline V gene has CDR1 SQVTM and CDR2 ANQGSEA. The CDR3 loop is CSVEAPELRDEQFF. DNA for the CDR3: TGCAGCGTTGAAGCCCCAGAACTAAGGGATGAGCAGTTCTTC.

A single count supports this clone. This sequence joins TRBV5-4 and TRBJ2-2; the D gene is possibly TRBD2 (6 bases). Trimming removed 0 bases at V and 7 bases at J, with 13 bases between. The CDR3 is 15 amino acids. Germline V lookup: CDR1 SGHNT, CDR2 YYREEE (reference sequence). The CDR3 loop reads CASSLEGTRGGELFF. As DNA, the CDR3 is TGTGCCAGCAGCTTGGAAGGGACTCGGGGCGGGGAGCTGTTTTTT. The full variable domain, rest sourced from reference TRBV5-4 and TRBJ2-2, is ETGVTQSPTHLIKTRGQQVTLRCSSQSGHNTVSWYQQALGQGPQFIFQYYREEENGRGNFPPRFSGLQFPNYSSELNVNALELDDSALYLCASSLEGTRGGELFFGEGSRLTVL.

This clone was seen a single time. The V gene is TRBV7-9, the J gene TRBJ2-3; 7 bases map to TRBD1. Trimming cost V 0 bases and J 5 bases; bases outside gene matches: 2. Per germline, CDR1 SEHNR and CDR2 FQNEAQ (reference sequence). CDR3 size: 14 residues. For the CDR3, the DNA is TGTGCCAGCAGCTTAGCAGGGGGCGAAGATACGCAGTATTTT. This codes for CASSLAGGEDTQYF.

V gene TRBV9 combines with J gene TRBJ2-3, with 11 nucleotides matching TRBD2. The CDR3 consists of 17 residues. The germline gives CDR1 SGDLS, CDR2 YYNGEE. V shed 0 bases and J 1 base; nucleotides not matched to a gene: 4. The CDR3 region is CASSVGASGGRTDTQYF. The DNA for the CDR3 is TGTGCCAGCAGCGTAGGGGCTAGCGGGGGGCGCACAGATACGCAGTATTTT.